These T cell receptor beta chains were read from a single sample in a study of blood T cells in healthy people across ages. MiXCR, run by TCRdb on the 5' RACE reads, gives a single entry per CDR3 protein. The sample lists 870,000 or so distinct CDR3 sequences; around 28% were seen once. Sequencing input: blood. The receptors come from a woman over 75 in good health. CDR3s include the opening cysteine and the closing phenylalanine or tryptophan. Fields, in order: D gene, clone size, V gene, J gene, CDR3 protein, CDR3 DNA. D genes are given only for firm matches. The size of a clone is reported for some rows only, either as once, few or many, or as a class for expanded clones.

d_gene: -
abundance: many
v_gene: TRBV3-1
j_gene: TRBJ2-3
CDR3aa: CASSQRGSTDTQYF
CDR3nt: TGTGCCAGCAGCCAACGGGGAAGCACAGATACGCAGTATTTT

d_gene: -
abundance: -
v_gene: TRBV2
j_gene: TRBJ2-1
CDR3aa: CATRASGESYNEQFF
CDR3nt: TGTGCCACCAGGGCCTCGGGCGAGTCCTACAATGAGCAGTTCTTC

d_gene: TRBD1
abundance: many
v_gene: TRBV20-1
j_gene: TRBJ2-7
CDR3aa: CSVTQGSSILGEQYF
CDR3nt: TGCAGTGTCACACAGGGGTCTTCGATTTTGGGGGAGCAGTACTTC

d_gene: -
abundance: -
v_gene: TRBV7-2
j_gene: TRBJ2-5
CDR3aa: CASSLRAGTQETQYF
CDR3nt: TGTGCCAGCAGCTTACGGGCGGGGACACAAGAGACCCAGTACTTC

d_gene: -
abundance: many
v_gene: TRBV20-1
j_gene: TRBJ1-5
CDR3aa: CSARTAGFGNQPQHF
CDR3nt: TGCAGTGCTAGAACGGCTGGATTTGGCAATCAGCCCCAGCATTTT

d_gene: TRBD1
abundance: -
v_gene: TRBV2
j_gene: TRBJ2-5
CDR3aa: CASSKRQGGYQETQYF
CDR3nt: TGTGCCAGCAGTAAACGACAGGGTGGGTACCAAGAGACCCAGTACTTC

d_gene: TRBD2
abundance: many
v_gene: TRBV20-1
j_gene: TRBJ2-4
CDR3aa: CSARGGTSRGEFIQYF
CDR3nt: TGCAGTGCTAGAGGAGGGACTAGCAGAGGGGAATTTATTCAGTACTTC

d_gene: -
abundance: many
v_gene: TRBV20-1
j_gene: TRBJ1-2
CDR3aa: CSARDTPPGYTF
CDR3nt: TGCAGTGCTAGAGATACACCACCCGGCTACACCTTC

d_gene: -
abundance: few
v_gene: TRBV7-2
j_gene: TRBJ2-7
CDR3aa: CASRPDRSSYEQYF
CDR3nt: TGTGCCAGCAGGCCCGACAGGAGCTCCTACGAGCAGTACTTC

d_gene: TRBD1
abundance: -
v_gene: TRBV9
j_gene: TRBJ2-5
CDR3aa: CASSVEGQRSETQYF
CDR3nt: TGTGCCAGCAGCGTAGAGGGACAGAGGTCAGAGACCCAGTACTTC

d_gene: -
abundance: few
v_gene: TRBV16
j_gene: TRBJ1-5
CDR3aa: CASSQGRVGQPQHF
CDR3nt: TGTGCCAGCAGCCAAGGCAGGGTTGGTCAGCCCCAGCATTTT

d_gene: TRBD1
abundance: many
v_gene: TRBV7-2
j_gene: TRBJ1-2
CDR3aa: CASSLDRGIAGYTF
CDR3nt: TGTGCCAGCAGCTTAGACAGGGGAATAGCTGGCTACACCTTC

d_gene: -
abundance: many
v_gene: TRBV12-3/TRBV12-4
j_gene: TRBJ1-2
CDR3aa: CASSLNGAFGYTF
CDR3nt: TGTGCCAGCAGTTTAAATGGGGCCTTTGGCTACACCTTC

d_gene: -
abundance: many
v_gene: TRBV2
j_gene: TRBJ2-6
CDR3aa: CASTNRGSGANVLTF
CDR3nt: TGTGCCAGCACGAACAGAGGCTCTGGGGCCAACGTCCTGACTTTC

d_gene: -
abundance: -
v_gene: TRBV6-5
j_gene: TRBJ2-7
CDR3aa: CASWGATYEQYF
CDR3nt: TGTGCCAGCTGGGGCGCAACCTACGAGCAGTACTTC

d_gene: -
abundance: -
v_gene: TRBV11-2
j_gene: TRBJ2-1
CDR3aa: CASSFKGPGDGQFF
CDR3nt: TGTGCCAGCAGCTTTAAAGGGCCCGGAGATGGGCAGTTCTTC

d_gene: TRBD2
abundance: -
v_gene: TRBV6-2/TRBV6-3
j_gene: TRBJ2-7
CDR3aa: CANSYPASGGHNEQYF
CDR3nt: TGTGCCAACAGTTACCCAGCTAGCGGGGGTCACAATGAGCAGTACTTC

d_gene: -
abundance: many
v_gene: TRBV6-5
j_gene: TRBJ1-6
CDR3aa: CASSYSSAGSSYNSPLHF
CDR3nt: TGTGCCAGCAGTTACTCTTCGGCAGGGAGCTCCTATAATTCACCCCTCCACTTT

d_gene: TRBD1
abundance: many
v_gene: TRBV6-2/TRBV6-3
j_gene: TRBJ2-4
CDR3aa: CASNLDRGRLNIQYF
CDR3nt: TGTGCCAGCAACCTGGACAGGGGAAGGTTAAACATTCAGTACTTC

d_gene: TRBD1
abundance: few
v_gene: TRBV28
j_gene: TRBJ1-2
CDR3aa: CASSSFTDRGPDSYGYTF
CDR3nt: TGTGCCAGCAGTTCCTTCACCGACAGGGGGCCTGATTCCTATGGCTACACCTTC

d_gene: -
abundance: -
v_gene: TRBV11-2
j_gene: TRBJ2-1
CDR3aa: CASKGVSASSYNEQFF
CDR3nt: TGTGCCAGCAAGGGAGTCTCGGCGAGCTCCTACAATGAGCAGTTCTTC

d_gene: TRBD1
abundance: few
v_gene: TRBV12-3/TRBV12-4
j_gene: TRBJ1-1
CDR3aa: CASTAGQFNTEAFF
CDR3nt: TGTGCCAGCACCGCGGGACAGTTTAATACTGAAGCTTTCTTT

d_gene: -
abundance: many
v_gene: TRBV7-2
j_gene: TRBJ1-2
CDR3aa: CASSLGGVAEGYTF
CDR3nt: TGTGCCAGCAGCTTAGGAGGAGTGGCAGAGGGCTACACCTTC

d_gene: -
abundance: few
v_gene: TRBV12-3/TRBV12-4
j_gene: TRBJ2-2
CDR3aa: CASRTLGGELFF
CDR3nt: TGTGCCAGCAGGACCCTCGGCGGGGAGCTGTTTTTT

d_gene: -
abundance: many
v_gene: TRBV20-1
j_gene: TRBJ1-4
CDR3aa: CSARVGARDEKLFF
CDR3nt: TGCAGTGCCAGAGTGGGGGCCCGGGATGAAAAACTGTTTTTT

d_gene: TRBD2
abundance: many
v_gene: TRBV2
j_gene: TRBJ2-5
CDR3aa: CASRALAGVKETQYF
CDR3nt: TGTGCCAGCAGGGCGCTAGCGGGAGTAAAAGAGACCCAGTACTTC

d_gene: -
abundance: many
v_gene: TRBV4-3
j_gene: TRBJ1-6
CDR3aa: CASSQDRRGYNSPLHF
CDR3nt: TGCGCCAGCAGCCAAGATCGGCGAGGGTATAATTCACCCCTCCACTTT

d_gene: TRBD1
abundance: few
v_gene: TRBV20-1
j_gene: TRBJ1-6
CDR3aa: CSAREVGQGLNNSPLHF
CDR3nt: TGCAGTGCTAGAGAGGTGGGACAGGGATTGAATAATTCACCCCTCCACTTT

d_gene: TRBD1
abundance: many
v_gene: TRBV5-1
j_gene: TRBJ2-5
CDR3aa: CASSLGSTGMGETQYF
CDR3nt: TGCGCCAGCAGCTTAGGTTCGACAGGGATGGGTGAGACCCAGTACTTC

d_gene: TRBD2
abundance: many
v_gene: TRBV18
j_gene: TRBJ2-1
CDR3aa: CASSPRTSGYYNEQFF
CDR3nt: TGTGCCAGCTCACCACGGACTAGCGGGTACTACAATGAGCAGTTCTTC

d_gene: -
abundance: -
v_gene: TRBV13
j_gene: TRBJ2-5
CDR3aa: CASSLLEGEETQYF
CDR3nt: TGTGCCAGCAGCTTATTGGAGGGAGAAGAGACCCAGTACTTC

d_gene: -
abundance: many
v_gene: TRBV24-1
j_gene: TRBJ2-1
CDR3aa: CATSDNWGYNEQFF
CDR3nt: TGTGCCACCAGTGATAACTGGGGCTACAATGAGCAGTTCTTC

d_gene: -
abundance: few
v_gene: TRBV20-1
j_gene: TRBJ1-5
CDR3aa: CSAKGGQNQPQHF
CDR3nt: TGCAGTGCTAAGGGTGGGCAGAATCAGCCCCAGCATTTT

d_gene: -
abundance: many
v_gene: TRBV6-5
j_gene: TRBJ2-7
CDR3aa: CASKHGDGSAYEQYF
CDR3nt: TGTGCCAGCAAACACGGTGATGGGAGCGCCTACGAGCAGTACTTC

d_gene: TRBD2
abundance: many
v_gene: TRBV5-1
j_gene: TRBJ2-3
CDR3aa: CASSLAGGSTDTQYF
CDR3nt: TGTGCCAGCAGTTTAGCGGGGGGGAGCACAGATACGCAGTATTTT

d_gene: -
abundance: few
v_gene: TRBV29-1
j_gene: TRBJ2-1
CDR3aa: CSANHWGDNEQFF
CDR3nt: TGCAGCGCCAATCACTGGGGGGACAATGAGCAGTTCTTC

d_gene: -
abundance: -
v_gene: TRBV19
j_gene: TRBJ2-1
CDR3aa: CASSTSSLGSSYNEQFF
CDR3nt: TGTGCCAGTAGTACTTCCTCGTTGGGGAGCTCCTACAATGAGCAGTTCTTC

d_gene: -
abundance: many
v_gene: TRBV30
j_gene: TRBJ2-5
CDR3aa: CAWSPQENQETQYF
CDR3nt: TGTGCCTGGAGTCCACAGGAGAACCAAGAGACCCAGTACTTC

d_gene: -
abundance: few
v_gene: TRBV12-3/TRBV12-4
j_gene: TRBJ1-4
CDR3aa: CASSLGTFAGANEKLFF
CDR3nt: TGTGCCAGCAGTTTAGGCACTTTTGCCGGCGCTAATGAAAAACTGTTTTTT

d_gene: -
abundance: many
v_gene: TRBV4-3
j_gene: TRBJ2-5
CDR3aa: CASSQEREAQETQYF
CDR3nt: TGCGCCAGCAGCCAGGAGAGGGAGGCCCAAGAGACCCAGTACTTC

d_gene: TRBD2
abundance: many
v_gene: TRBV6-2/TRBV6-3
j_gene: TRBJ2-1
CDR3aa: CASSRRIAGGYNEQFF
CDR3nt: TGTGCCAGCAGCCGACGAATAGCGGGGGGTTACAATGAGCAGTTCTTC

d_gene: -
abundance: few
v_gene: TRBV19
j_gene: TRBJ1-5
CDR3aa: CASQRGVGFNQPQHF
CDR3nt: TGTGCCAGTCAAAGGGGAGTGGGGTTCAATCAGCCCCAGCATTTT

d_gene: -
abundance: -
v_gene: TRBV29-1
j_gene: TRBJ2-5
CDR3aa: CSVDRTVRETQYF
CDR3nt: TGCAGCGTTGATAGGACGGTCAGAGAGACCCAGTACTTC

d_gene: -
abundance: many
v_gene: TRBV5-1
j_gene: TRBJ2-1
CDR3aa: CASSTGQNRGEQFF
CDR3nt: TGCGCCAGCAGCACGGGCCAAAACCGGGGTGAGCAGTTCTTC

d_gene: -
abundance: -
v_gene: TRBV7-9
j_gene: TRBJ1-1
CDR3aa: CASSPEAFF
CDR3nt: TGTGCCAGCAGTCCCGAAGCTTTCTTT

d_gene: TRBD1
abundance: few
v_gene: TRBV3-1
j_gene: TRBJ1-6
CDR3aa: CASSNGQGSGSPLHF
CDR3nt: TGTGCCAGCAGCAACGGACAGGGCTCAGGTTCACCCCTCCACTTT

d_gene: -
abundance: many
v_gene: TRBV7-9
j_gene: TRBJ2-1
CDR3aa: CASSLGTSWDEQFF
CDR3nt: TGTGCCAGCAGCTTAGGGACCTCTTGGGATGAGCAGTTCTTC

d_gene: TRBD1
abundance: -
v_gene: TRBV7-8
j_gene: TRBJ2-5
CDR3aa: CASSFTGTGTGNEQYF
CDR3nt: TGTGCCAGCAGCTTCACCGGGACAGGAACGGGCAATGAGCAGTACTTC

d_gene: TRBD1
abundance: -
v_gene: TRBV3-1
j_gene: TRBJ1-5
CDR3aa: CASSQEGTGVSQPQHF
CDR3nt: TGTGCCAGCAGCCAAGAGGGGACAGGGGTCAGTCAGCCCCAGCATTTT

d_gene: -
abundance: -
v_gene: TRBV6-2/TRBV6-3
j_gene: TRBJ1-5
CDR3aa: CASSYEVNQPQHF
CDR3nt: TGTGCCAGCAGTTACGAGGTGAATCAGCCCCAGCATTTT

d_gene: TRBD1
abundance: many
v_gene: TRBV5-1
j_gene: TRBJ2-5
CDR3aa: CASSRGQGQETQYF
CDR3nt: TGTGCCAGCAGTAGGGGACAGGGGCAAGAGACCCAGTACTTC

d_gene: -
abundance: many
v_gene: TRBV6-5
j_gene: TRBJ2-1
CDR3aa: CASSYRLYNEQFF
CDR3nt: TGTGCCAGCAGTTACCGCTTATACAATGAGCAGTTCTTC